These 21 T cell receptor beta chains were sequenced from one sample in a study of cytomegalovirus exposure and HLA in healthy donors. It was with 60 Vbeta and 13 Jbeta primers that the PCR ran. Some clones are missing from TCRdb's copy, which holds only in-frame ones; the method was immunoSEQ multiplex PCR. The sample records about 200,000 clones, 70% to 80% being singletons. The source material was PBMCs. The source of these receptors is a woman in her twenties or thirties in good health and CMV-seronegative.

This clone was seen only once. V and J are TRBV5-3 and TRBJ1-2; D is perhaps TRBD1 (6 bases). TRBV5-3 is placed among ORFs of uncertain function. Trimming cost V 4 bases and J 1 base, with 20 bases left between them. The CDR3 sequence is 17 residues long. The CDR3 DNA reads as TGTGCCAGAAGCAGGAGGACAGAACTCAAATATAACTATGGCTACACCTTC. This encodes CARSRRTELKYNYGYTF.

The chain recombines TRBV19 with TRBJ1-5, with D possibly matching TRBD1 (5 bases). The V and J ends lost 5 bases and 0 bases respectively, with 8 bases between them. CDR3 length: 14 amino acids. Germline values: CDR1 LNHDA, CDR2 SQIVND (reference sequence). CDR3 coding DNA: TGTGCCAGTAGTTCCGGGGGTAGCAATCAGCCCCAGCATTTT. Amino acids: CASSSGGSNQPQHF.

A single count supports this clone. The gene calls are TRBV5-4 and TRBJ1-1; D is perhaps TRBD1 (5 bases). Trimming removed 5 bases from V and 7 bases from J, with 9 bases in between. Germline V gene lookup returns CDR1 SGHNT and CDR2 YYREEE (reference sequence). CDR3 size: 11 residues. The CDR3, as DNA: TGTGCCAGCAGGCGGGACGGTGAAGCTTTCTTT. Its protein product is CASRRDGEAFF.

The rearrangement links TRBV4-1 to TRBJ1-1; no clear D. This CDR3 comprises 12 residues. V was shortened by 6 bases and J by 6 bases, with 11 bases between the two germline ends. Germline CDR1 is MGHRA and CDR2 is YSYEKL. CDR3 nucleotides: TGCGCCAGCAGGAGAGGCGACGCTGAAGCTTTCTTT. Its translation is CASRRGDAEAFF.

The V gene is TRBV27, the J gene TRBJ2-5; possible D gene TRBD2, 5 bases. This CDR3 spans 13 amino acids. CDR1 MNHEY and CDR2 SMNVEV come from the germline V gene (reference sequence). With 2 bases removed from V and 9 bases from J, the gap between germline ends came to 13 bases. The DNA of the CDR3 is TGTGCCAGCAGTTTACGCGGACTCGCGGCCCAGTACTTC. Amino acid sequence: CASSLRGLAAQYF.

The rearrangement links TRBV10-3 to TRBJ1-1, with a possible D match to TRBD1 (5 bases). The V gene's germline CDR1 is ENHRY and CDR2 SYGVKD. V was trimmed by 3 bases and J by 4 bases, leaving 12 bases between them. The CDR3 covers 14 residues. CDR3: CAISDPDGGTEAFF. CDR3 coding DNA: TGTGCCATCAGTGATCCGGACGGGGGCACTGAAGCTTTCTTT.

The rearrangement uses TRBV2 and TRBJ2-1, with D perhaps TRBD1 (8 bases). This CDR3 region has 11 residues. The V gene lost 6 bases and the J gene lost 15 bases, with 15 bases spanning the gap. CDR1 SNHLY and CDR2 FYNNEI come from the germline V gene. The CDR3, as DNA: TGTGCCAGCAGGGAGCGGGACAGGCCGTTCTTC. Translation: CASRERDRPFF.

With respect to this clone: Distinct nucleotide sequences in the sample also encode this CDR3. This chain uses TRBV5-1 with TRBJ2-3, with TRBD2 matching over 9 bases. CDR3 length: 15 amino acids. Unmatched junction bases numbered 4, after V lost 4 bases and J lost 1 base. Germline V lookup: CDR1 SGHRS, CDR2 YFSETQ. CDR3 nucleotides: TGCGCCAGCAGCCTAGAGCGGGGGGGCACAGATACGCAGTATTTT. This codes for CASSLERGGTDTQYF.

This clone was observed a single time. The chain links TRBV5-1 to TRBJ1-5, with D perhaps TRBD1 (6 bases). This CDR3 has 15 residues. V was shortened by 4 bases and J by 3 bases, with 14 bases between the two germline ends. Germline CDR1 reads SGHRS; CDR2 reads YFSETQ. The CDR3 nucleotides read TGCGCCAGCAGCCCCGACGGACAGTTCAATCAGCCCCAGCATTTT. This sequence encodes CASSPDGQFNQPQHF.

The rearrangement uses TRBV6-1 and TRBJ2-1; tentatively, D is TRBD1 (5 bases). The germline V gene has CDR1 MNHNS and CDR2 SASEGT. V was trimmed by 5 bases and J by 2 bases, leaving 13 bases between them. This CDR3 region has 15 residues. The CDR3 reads CASSTVGEPYNEQFF. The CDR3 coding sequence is TGTGCCAGCAGTACGGTAGGGGAACCCTACAATGAGCAGTTCTTC.

The CDR3 loop is CASSLGTLAGGNEQFF. CDR3 DNA sequence: TGTGCCAGCAGCTTAGGAACTTTAGCGGGAGGGAATGAGCAGTTCTTC. The rearrangement joins TRBV11-2 to TRBJ2-1; TRBD2 agrees at 11 bases. Germline V gene lookup returns CDR1 SGHAT and CDR2 FQNNGV. With V trimmed by 1 base and J by 7 bases, 6 bases remained unmatched. The CDR3 runs 16 residues.

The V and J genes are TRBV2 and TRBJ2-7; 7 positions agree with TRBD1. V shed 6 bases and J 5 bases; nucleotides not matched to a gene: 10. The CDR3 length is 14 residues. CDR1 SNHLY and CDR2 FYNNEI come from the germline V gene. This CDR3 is CASSASGTVNEQYF. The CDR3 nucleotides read TGTGCCAGCAGCGCCTCCGGGACAGTAAACGAGCAGTACTTC.

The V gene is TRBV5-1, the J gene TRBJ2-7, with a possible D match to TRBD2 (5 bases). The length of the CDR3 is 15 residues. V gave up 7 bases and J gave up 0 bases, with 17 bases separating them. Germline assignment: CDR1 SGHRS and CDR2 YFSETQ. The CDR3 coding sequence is TGCGCCAGCCGGTACGGAGCGGACCTCTCCTACGAGCAGTACTTC. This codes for CASRYGADLSYEQYF.

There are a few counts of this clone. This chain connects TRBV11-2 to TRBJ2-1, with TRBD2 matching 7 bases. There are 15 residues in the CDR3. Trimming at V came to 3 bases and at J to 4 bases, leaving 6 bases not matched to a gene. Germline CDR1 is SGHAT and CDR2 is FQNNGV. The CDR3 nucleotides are TGTGCCAGCAGCTTGTCCAGCGGGGAGTACAATGAGCAGTTCTTC. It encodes CASSLSSGEYNEQFF.

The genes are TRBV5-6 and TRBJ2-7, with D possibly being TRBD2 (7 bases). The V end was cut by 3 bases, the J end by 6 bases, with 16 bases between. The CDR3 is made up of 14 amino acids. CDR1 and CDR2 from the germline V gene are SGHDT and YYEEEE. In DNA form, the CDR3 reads TGTGCCAGCAGCTGGGGAAGAGGGGGGGCCGAGCAGTACTTC. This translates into CASSWGRGGAEQYF.

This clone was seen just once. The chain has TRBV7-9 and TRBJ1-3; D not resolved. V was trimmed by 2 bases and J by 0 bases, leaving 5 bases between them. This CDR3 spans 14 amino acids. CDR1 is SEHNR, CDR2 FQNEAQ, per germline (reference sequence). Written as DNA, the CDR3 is TGTGCCAGCAGCTTATCAGTCTCTGGAAACACCATATATTTT. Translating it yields CASSLSVSGNTIYF.

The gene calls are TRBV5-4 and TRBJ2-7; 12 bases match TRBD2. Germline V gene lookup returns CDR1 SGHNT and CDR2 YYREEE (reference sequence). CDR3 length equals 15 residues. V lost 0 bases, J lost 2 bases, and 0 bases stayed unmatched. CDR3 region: CASSLGLAGAYEQYF. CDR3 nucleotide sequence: TGTGCCAGCAGCTTGGGACTAGCGGGAGCCTACGAGCAGTACTTC.

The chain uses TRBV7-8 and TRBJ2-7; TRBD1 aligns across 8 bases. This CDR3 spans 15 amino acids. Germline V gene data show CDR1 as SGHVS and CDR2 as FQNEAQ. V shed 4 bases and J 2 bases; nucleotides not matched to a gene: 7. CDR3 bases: TGTGCCAGCAGCTCAGGACAGGGCCTTCCCTACGAGCAGTACTTC. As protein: CASSSGQGLPYEQYF.

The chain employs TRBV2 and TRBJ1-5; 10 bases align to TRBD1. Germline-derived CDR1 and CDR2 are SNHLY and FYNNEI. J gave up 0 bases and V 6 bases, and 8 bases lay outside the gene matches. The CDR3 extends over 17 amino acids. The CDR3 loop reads CASRRTGGSVSNQPQHF. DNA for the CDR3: TGTGCCAGCAGACGGACAGGGGGGTCGGTTAGCAATCAGCCCCAGCATTTT.

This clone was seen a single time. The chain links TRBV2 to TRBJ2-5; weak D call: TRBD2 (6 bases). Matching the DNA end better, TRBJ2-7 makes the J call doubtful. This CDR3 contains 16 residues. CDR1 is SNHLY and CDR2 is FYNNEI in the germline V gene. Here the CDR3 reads CASSPYFGGLSYEQYF. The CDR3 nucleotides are TGTGCCAGCAGTCCCTATTTCGGGGGACTTTCCTACGAGCAGTACTTC.

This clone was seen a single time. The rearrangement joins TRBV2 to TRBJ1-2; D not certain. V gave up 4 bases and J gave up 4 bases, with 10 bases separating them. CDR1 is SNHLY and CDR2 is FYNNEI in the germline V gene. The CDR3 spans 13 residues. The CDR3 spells CASSAPAGYGYTF. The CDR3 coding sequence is TGTGCCAGCAGTGCCCCGGCGGGCTATGGCTACACCTTC.